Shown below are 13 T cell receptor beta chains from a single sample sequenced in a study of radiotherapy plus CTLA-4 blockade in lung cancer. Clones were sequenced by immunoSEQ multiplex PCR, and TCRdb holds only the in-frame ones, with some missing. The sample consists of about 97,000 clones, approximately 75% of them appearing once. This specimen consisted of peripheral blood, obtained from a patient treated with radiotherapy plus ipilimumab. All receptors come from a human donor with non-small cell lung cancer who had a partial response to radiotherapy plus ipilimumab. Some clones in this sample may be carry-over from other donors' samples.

The CDR3 nucleotides read TGTGCCAGCAGTTATTCGTACCGGGACAGGGCTACCCTGGAGACGACTAATGAAAAACTGTTTTTT. Translation: CASSYSYRDRATLETTNEKLFF. V is TRBV6-9 and J is TRBJ1-4, with 9 positions matching TRBD1. This CDR3 region has 22 residues. Trimming at V came to 0 bases and at J to 2 bases, leaving 19 bases not matched to a gene. CDR1 is MNHGY and CDR2 is SVAAGI in the germline V gene.

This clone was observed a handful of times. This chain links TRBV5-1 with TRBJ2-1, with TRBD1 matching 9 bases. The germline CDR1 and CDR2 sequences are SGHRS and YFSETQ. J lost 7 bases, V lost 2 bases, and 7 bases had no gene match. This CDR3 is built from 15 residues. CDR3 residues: CASSLGTGFLNEQFF. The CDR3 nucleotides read TGCGCCAGCAGCTTAGGGACAGGGTTCTTGAATGAGCAGTTCTTC.

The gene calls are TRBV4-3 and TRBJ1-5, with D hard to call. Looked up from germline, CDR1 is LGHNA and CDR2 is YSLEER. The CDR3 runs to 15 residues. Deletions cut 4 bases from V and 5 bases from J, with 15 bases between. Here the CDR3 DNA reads TGCGCCAGCAGCCTCAAACGATCGGAGGATCAGCCCCAGCATTTT. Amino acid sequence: CASSLKRSEDQPQHF.

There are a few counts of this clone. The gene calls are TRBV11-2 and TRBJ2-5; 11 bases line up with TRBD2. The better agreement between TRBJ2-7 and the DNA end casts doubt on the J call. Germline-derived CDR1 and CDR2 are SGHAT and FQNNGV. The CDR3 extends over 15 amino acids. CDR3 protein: CASSLGLAVSYEQYF. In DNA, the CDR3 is TGTGCCAGCAGCCTGGGACTAGCGGTATCCTACGAGCAGTACTTC.

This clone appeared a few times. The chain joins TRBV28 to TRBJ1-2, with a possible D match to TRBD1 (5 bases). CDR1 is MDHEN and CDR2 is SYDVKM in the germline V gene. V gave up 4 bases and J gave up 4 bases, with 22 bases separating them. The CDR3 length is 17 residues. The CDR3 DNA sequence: TGTGCCAGCAGTTCCCATGCCGGGGGGGGTAAGAGCTATGGCTACACCTTC. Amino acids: CASSSHAGGGKSYGYTF.

The CDR3 bases are TGTGCCAGCGGACTGAGAAACACAGATACGCAGTATTTT. It codes for CASGLRNTDTQYF. The rearrangement uses TRBV11-3 and TRBJ2-3, with a possible D match to TRBD2 (5 bases). The V gene lost 8 bases and the J gene lost 2 bases, with 11 bases spanning the gap. Germline V gene lookup returns CDR1 SGHNT and CDR2 YENEEA. The CDR3 has 13 residues.

The CDR3 protein is CASSTAGGQRYGYTF. As DNA, the CDR3 is TGTGCCAGCAGCACCGCCGGGGGGCAAAGATATGGCTACACCTTC. This sequence joins TRBV6-5 and TRBJ1-2; maybe TRBD1 (6 bases). Germline V lookup: CDR1 MNHEY, CDR2 SVGAGI. The CDR3 runs 15 residues. V lost 6 bases, J lost 5 bases, and 19 bases lay in between.

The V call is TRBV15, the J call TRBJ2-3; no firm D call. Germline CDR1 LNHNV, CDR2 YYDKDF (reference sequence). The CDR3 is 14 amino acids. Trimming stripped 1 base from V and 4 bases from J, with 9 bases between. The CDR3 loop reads CATSRGALADTQYF. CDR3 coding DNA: TGTGCCACCAGCAGAGGGGCGTTGGCAGATACGCAGTATTTT.

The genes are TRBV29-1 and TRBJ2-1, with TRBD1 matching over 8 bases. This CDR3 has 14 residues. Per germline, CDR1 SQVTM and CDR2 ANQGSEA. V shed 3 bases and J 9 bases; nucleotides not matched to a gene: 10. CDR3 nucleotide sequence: TGCAGCGTTGATCGTAGACAGGGGCCGGGTGAGCAGTTCTTC. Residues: CSVDRRQGPGEQFF.

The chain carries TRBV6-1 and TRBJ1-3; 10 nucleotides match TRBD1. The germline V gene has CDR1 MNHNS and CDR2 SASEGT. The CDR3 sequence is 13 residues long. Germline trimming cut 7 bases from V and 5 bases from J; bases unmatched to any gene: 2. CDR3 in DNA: TGTGCCAGCATGGGACAGGGGCGAAACACCATATATTTT. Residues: CASMGQGRNTIYF.

CDR3 sequence (DNA): TGTGCCAGCACCCGGCCAGGCGGGGGCCGTACCCGTAGGGAGCAGTACTTC. It is translated as CASTRPGGGRTRREQYF. The gene calls are TRBV2 and TRBJ2-7, with D possibly matching TRBD2 (7 bases). Germline CDR1 SNHLY, CDR2 FYNNEI. This CDR3 is built from 17 residues. The ends were cut back, 7 bases at V and 7 bases at J, with 29 bases in the middle. Using reference TRBV2 and TRBJ2-7 for the parts outside the CDR3, the full variable domain is EPEVTQTPSHQVTQMGQEVILRCVPISNHLYFYWYRQILGQKVEFLVSFYNNEISEKSEIFDDQFSVERPDGSNFTLKIRSTKLEDSAMYFCASTRPGGGRTRREQYFGPGTRLTVT.

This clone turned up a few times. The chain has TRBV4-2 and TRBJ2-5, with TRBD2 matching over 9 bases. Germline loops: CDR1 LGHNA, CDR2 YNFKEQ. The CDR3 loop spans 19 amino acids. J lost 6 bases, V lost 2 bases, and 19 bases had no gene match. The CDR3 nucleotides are TGTGCCAGCAGCCAAACCAGAGCGCTAGCGGGGTCTAGGGGGCAGACCCAGTACTTC. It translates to CASSQTRALAGSRGQTQYF.

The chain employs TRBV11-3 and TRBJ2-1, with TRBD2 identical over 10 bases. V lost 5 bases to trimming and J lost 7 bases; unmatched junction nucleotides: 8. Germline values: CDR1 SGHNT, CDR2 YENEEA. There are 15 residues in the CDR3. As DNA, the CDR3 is TGTGCCAGCAGCCGGCGACTAGCGGGTTGGAATGAGCAGTTCTTC. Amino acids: CASSRRLAGWNEQFF.